A few counts support the clone carrying this TCR beta chain. What it binds is not known. This entry is derived from a study of blood T cells in healthy people across ages. The study, taken as a whole, reports: Possibly confounding the expanded clonotype changes was the fact that donor CMV status was unknown. Diversity figures based on one million T cells were deemed too low. Naive CD4+ cells and diversity were both higher in long-lived donors than in aged donors.

Primers used in a second PCR of about 6 to 12 cycles were a sample-barcoded 5' primer and a J-beta primer mix. TCRdb itself ran the 5' RACE reads through MiXCR, one entry per CDR3 protein. The sample shows about 600,000 distinct CDR3 sequences, around 50% of them seen only once. Each donor had roughly 10 milliliters of peripheral blood drawn. The length of the CDR3 is 15 residues. V was trimmed by 6 bases and J by 1 base, leaving 16 bases between them. Germline assignment: CDR1 SGHRS and CDR2 YFSETQ. The clonotype was recovered from an elderly man in good health. The sequencing sample was made of blood. J is TRBJ1-1 and V is TRBV5-1; D is perhaps TRBD1 (5 bases). The CDR3 reads CASTLLDGGNTEAFF. CDR3 coding DNA: TGCGCCAGCACCTTACTCGACGGGGGGAACACTGAAGCTTTCTTT.